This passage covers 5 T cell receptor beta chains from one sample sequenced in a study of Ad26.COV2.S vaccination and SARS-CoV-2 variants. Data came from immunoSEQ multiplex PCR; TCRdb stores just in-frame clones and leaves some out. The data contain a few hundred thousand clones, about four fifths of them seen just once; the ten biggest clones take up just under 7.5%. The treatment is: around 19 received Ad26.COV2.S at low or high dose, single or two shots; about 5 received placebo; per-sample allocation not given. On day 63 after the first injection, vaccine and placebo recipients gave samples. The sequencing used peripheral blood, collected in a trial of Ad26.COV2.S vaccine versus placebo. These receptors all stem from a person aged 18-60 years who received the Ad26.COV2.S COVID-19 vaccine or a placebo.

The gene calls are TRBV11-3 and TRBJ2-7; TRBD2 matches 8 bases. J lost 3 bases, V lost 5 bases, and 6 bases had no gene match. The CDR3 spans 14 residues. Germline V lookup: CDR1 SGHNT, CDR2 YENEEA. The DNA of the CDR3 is TGTGCCAGCAGCGCAAGAGCGGGAGACTACGAGCAGTACTTC. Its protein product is CASSARAGDYEQYF.

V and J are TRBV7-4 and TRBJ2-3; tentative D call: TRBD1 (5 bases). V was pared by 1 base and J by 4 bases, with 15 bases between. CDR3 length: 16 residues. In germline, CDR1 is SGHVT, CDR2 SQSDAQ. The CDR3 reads CASSLVLSKGSDTQYF. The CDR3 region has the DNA TGTGCCAGCAGCTTAGTATTGTCGAAGGGGTCAGATACGCAGTATTTT.

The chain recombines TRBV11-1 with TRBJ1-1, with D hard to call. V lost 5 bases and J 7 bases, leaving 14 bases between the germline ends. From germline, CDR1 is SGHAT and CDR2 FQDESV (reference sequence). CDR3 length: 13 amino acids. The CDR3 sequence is CASSAQPENEAFF. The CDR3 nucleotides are TGTGCCAGCAGCGCCCAACCGGAAAATGAAGCTTTCTTT.

The CDR3 sequence: CASSLVYARGNTEAFF. In DNA, the CDR3 is TGTGCCAGCAGCTTAGTCTATGCCCGGGGGAACACTGAAGCTTTCTTT. The chain couples TRBV7-6 to TRBJ1-1; D call uncertain. Trimming took 1 base from V and 1 from J, leaving 13 bases between them. CDR3 size: 16 residues. CDR1 is SGHVS and CDR2 is FNYEAQ in the germline V gene. Full variable domain (rest looked up from reference TRBV7-6 and TRBJ1-1): GAGVSQSPRYKVTKRGQDVALRCDPISGHVSLYWYRQALGQGPEFLTYFNYEAQQDKSGLPNDRFSAERPEGSISTLTIQRTEQRDSAMYRCASSLVYARGNTEAFFGQGTRLTVV.

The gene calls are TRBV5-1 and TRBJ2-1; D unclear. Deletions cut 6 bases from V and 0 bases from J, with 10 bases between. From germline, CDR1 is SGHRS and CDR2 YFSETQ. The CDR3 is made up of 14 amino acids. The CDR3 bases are TGCGCCAGCACCAACCCGAGCTCCTACAATGAGCAGTTCTTC. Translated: CASTNPSSYNEQFF.